The TCR beta chain described here comes from a study of molecular identifiers for immune sequencing clone quantification. Each CDR3 protein gets one entry after TCRdb re-called the PCR reads with MiXCR. The profile shows under 600,000 distinct CDR3 sequences, 20% to 25% of them singletons. Germline CDR1 and CDR2: SGHTA and FQGNSA. There are 13 residues in the CDR3. Trimming stripped 1 base from V and 0 bases from J, with 2 bases between. This clonotype has at least ten counts. V gene TRBV7-2 combines with J gene TRBJ2-3; D is undetermined. The receptor comes from a human donor in good health. Some libraries in this study had Jurkat cell RNA spiked in. The material sequenced was naive CD8+ T cells from blood, with Jurkat cell RNA spiked in. Indicated subset: FACS-sorted CD8+CD4-CCR7+CD45RA+ naive T cells. The CDR3 protein is CASSLESTDTQYF. The CDR3 coding sequence is TGTGCCAGCAGCTTAGAGAGCACAGATACGCAGTATTTT.